The clone carrying this T cell receptor beta chain has only a few counts. Its cognate antigen is unknown. This entry comes from a study of CD8 T cells in ankylosing spondylitis. Overall study findings and caveats: Eight highly homologous variants formed a TCR beta motif that appeared characteristic of ankylosing spondylitis blood. The authors found the disease-linked clones to be CD8+ and relatively rare in peripheral blood.

MiXCR was run by TCRdb on the 5' RACE reads, yielding one entry per CDR3 protein. The sample comprises 250,000 to 400,000 distinct CDR3 sequences, under 14% of which are singletons, and around 10% rests with the top ten. Sequenced input: blood, either unsorted or a sorted T cell fraction (not recorded which). This clonotype originated in a female donor with ankylosing spondylitis or in good health (not recorded which).

The CDR3 is CASSLTGGARTGELFF. DNA for the CDR3: TGTGCCAGCAGCCTGACCGGGGGGGCGCGGACCGGGGAGCTGTTTTTT. This sequence joins TRBV5-5 and TRBJ2-2, with 8 bases identical to TRBD2. The CDR3 sequence is 16 residues long. V was clipped by 4 bases and J by 5 bases; unmatched bases: 10. Germline values: CDR1 SGHKS, CDR2 YYEKEE (reference sequence). Supplemented by reference TRBV5-5 and TRBJ2-2, the full variable domain reads DAGVTQSPTHLIKTRGQQVTLRCSPISGHKSVSWYQQVLGQGPQFIFQYYEKEERGRGNFPDRFSARQFPNYSSELNVNALLLGDSALYLCASSLTGGARTGELFFGEGSRLTVL.